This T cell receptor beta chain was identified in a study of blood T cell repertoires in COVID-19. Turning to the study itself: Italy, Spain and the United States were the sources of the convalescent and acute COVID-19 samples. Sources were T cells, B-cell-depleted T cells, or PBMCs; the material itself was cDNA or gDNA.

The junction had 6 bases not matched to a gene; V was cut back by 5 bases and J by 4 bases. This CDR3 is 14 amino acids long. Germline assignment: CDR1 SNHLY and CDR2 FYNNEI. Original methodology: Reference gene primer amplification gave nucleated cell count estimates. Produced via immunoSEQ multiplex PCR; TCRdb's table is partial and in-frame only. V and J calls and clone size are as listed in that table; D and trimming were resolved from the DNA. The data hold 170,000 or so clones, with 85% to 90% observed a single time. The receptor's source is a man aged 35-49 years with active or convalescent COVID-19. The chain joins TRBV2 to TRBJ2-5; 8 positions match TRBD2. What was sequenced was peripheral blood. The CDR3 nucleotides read TGTGCCAGCAGTCGGACTAGCAGCCGAGAGACCCAGTACTTC. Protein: CASSRTSSRETQYF.